The 16 T cell receptor beta chains given below trace back to one sample, sequenced in a study of T cells in Graves' hyperthyroidism and ophthalmopathy. There were TCR beta CDR3 regions amplified from RNA transcripts. First-round RT-PCR targeting the TCR CDR3 was performed with the HTBI primer set. TCRdb re-derived calls from the multiplex PCR reads in MiXCR, one entry per CDR3 protein. The sample consists of 490,000 or so distinct CDR3 sequences, roughly 22% of them appearing once. Sequenced: blood. The source of these receptors is a woman aged 70-85 years with Graves' ophthalmopathy.

This clonotype was seen once. Possible read error: a much larger clone is one base away. This chain uses TRBV28 with TRBJ2-1; 10 positions match TRBD2. CDR3 length: 15 amino acids. Germline CDR1 is MDHEN and CDR2 is SYDVKM. CDR3 protein: CASGLLAGTGNEQFF. CDR3 DNA: TGTGCCAGCGGTTTACTAGCGGGAACTGGAAATGAGCAGTTCTTC.

There are a few counts of this clonotype. The junction and the germline gene differ at one end; a read error may be behind it. The V gene is TRBV7-7, the J gene TRBJ2-1; tentatively, D is TRBD1 (5 bases). Germline lookup yields CDR1 SSHAT and CDR2 FNYEAQ (reference sequence). The CDR3 has 13 residues. The CDR3 protein is CASSLAGQGEQFF. In DNA, the CDR3 is TGTGCTAGCAGCTTAGCAGGGCAGGGTGAGCAGTTCTTC.

The chain joins TRBV3-2 to TRBJ2-5; the table assigns TRBD1, which was not confirmed against the DNA. TRBV3-2 is a recognized pseudogene. The CDR3 covers 15 residues. In DNA, the CDR3 is TGTGCCAGCAGTTTAGGCGGACAGGGGTCTGAGACCCAGTGCTTC. This gives the protein CASSLGGQGSETQCF.

Comment on this clonotype: A much larger clone is a single base away; this may be a read error. This sequence joins TRBV5-1 and TRBJ1-5, with D unclear. V lost 4 bases to trimming and J lost 4 bases, with 15 bases between them. CDR1 is SGHRS and CDR2 is YFSETQ in the germline V gene. The CDR3 sequence is 15 residues long. The CDR3 DNA reads as TGCGCCAGCAGCGGCGATCCTGCCGGTAATCAGCCCCAGCATTTT. It translates to CASSGDPAGNQPQHF.

This clonotype was counted only a few times. Relative to the germline gene, one junction end is altered; a read error may explain this. The chain joins TRBV19 to TRBJ2-2; D not resolved. Germline-derived CDR1 and CDR2 are LNHDA and SQIVND (reference sequence). The CDR3 is made up of 13 amino acids. In DNA form, the CDR3 reads TGTGCCAGTAGTTTACAGAACCCCGGGGAGCTGTTTTTT. Encoded protein: CASSLQNPGELFF.

The chain's CDR3 is CASSLDVREGKLFF. The CDR3 DNA follows: TGTGCCAGCAGTTTAGATGTCCGGGAGGGAAAACTGTTTTTT. The rearrangement links TRBV12-3 or TRBV12-4 to TRBJ1-4, with D unresolved. Trimming shortened V by 1 base and J by 10 bases, and 13 bases separated the two germline ends. This CDR3 is built from 14 residues.

The table lists this clonotype with many counts. This chain joins TRBV27 and TRBJ2-1; the D is unclear. The CDR3 runs to 13 residues. V shed 4 bases and J shed 10 bases, with 14 bases lying between them. Germline V gene sequence: CDR1 MNHEY, CDR2 SMNVEV (reference sequence). CDR3 nucleotides: TGTGCCAGCAGTTCCCCCCGGGTGGGCGAGCAGTTCTTC. Translating it yields CASSSPRVGEQFF.

In this sample, this clonotype turned up a few times. This rearrangement joins TRBV30 to TRBJ2-2; D is uncertain. V lost 2 bases and J lost 6, with 4 bases in between. The CDR3 runs 11 residues. Germline CDR1 and CDR2: GTSNPN and SVGIG (reference sequence). CDR3 in DNA: TGTGCCTGGAGTTACTCCGGGGAGCTGTTTTTT. It encodes CAWSYSGELFF.

The chain couples TRBV10-3 to TRBJ1-2; D remains ambiguous. Germline V CDR1 and CDR2: ENHRY, SYGVKD. The length of the CDR3 is 13 residues. V shed 4 bases and J shed 7 bases, with 13 bases lying between them. CDR3 in DNA: TGTGCCATCAGTGGTGGGTCTCTGGGTGGCTACACCTTC. Protein product: CAISGGSLGGYTF.

This clonotype has ten or more counts. The chain has TRBV2 and TRBJ1-1; D is unclear. V lost 5 bases and J 0 bases, leaving 16 bases between the germline ends. Germline V gene data show CDR1 as SNHLY and CDR2 as FYNNEI. The CDR3 totals 16 residues. The CDR3 DNA reads as TGTGCCAGCAGTTTGTTATCTGGGCAGCTGAACACTGAAGCTTTCTTT. Residues: CASSLLSGQLNTEAFF. The full variable domain, in which reference TRBV2 and TRBJ1-1 provide the parts outside the CDR3, is EPEVTQTPSHQVTQMGQEVILRCVPISNHLYFYWYRQILGQKVEFLVSFYNNEISEKSEIFDDQFSVERPDGSNFTLKIRSTKLEDSAMYFCASSLLSGQLNTEAFFGQGTRLTVV.

CDR3 coding DNA: TGTGCCATCAGTGAGGTAAACACCGGGGAGCTGTTTTTT. Protein: CAISEVNTGELFF. The gene calls are TRBV10-3 and TRBJ2-2; D unclear. This CDR3 has 13 residues. Germline CDR1 ENHRY, CDR2 SYGVKD. The ends were cut back, 2 bases at V and 2 bases at J, with 3 bases in the middle.

The chain couples TRBV3-1 to TRBJ2-5, with 8 positions matching TRBD2. Losses at the gene ends were 4 bases for V and 1 base for J; bases not matched to a gene: 8. Germline CDR1 LGHDT, CDR2 YNNKEL (reference sequence). The CDR3 runs to 16 residues. CDR3 region: CASSLTIAGSQETQYF. The CDR3 region has the DNA TGTGCCAGCAGCCTAACTATAGCGGGAAGCCAAGAGACCCAGTACTTC.

This clonotype turned up a few times. The chain carries TRBV15 and TRBJ1-2; D is perhaps TRBD1 (5 bases). The CDR3 contains 13 residues. Germline V gene data show CDR1 as LNHNV and CDR2 as YYDKDF (reference sequence). V was trimmed by 0 bases and J by 4 bases, leaving 6 bases between them. The CDR3 DNA reads as TGTGCCACCAGCAGAGACGGGGGCTATGGCTACACCTTC. Translation gives CATSRDGGYGYTF.

This clonotype was found many times. V is TRBV12-3 or TRBV12-4 and J is TRBJ2-3; possibly TRBD2 for D (5 bases). The V gene lost 6 bases and the J gene lost 4 bases, with 20 bases spanning the gap. This CDR3 has 16 amino acids. The CDR3 loop reads CASSPRLSTRADTQYF. DNA of the CDR3: TGTGCCAGCAGCCCCCGACTATCTACGAGAGCAGATACGCAGTATTTT.

The rearrangement uses TRBV11-2 and TRBJ1-1, with D possibly TRBD1 on 6 matching bases. The V gene lost 2 bases and the J gene lost 0 bases, with 16 bases spanning the gap. CDR1 and CDR2 from the germline V gene are SGHAT and FQNNGV. The CDR3 spans 17 residues. CDR3 loop: CASSLRGGGEVNTEAFF. The CDR3 region has the DNA TGTGCCAGCAGCTTACGAGGGGGGGGGGAGGTGAACACTGAAGCTTTCTTT.

This clonotype was seen many times. J is TRBJ2-1 and V is TRBV11-2, with TRBD2 matching 9 bases. Germline values: CDR1 SGHAT, CDR2 FQNNGV. This CDR3 comprises 15 residues. The ends lost 6 bases at V and 5 bases at J; junction bases unmatched: 8. CDR3 DNA: TGTGCCAGCAGTGTCGGCGCTAGCGGGAACAATGAGCAGTTCTTC. It specifies CASSVGASGNNEQFF.